These 7 T cell receptor beta chains were sequenced from one sample in a study of vaccination and CD4 T cells after COVID-19. Documented time point: late sampling 161 to 241 days after vaccination in a few convalescent patients. The treatment was: roughly 10-day PBMC culture with coronavirus spike peptide pools or control peptides (ViraFEST assay). The antigens for these receptors are not known. Researchers used the Oncomine TCR Beta short-read assay to sequence DNA from cultured CD4+ T cells. A single record per CDR3 protein comes from TCRdb applying MiXCR to the PCR reads. This sample has about 26,000 distinct CDR3 sequences, with around 41% found just once. The sequences come from CD4+ T cells from blood, cultured in vitro, collected about 7 months after SARS-CoV-2 vaccination. The origin of the receptors is a human donor who had recovered from COVID-19.

The chain links TRBV20-1 to TRBJ2-1, with D hard to call. V was cut by 3 bases and J by 9 bases, with 12 bases left in between. Germline CDR1 is DFQATT and CDR2 is SNEGSKA (reference sequence). CDR3 length: 12 amino acids. CDR3 DNA sequence: TGCAGTGCTAGGAGGACCTTCGGTGAGCAGTTCTTC. Its protein is CSARRTFGEQFF.

The chain couples TRBV28 to TRBJ2-3; D may be TRBD1 or TRBD2 (5 bases each). V lost 7 bases to trimming and J lost 4 bases, with 15 bases between them. This CDR3 is 14 amino acids long. Germline V gives CDR1 MDHEN, CDR2 SYDVKM. The CDR3: CASKPGPRSDTQYF. The CDR3 coding sequence is TGTGCCAGCAAACCGGGACCCCGATCAGATACGCAGTATTTT.

The chain couples TRBV7-8 to TRBJ2-6; D might be TRBD2 (6 bases). The V and J ends lost 7 bases and 4 bases respectively, with 17 bases between them. CDR1 is SGHVS and CDR2 is FQNEAQ in the germline V gene. This CDR3 region has 16 residues. The CDR3 DNA reads as TGTGCCAGCAATCTGATCGGGGGTTCAGGGGCCAACGTCCTGACTTTC. Translated, it gives CASNLIGGSGANVLTF.

This chain connects TRBV29-1 to TRBJ2-7; TRBD2 agrees at 11 bases. The germline gives CDR1 SQVTM, CDR2 ANQGSEA. V lost 5 bases and J lost 6; bases outside the gene matches: 6. CDR3 length equals 13 residues. CDR3 region: CSVTSLAGGEQYF. CDR3 DNA: TGCAGCGTTACGTCTCTAGCGGGAGGCGAGCAGTACTTC.

This clonotype is medium-sized. The V call is TRBV15, the J call TRBJ1-2; no reliable D call. V was trimmed by 1 base and J by 8 bases, leaving 17 bases between them. The CDR3 is 15 residues long. Germline CDR1 reads LNHNV; CDR2 reads YYDKDF (reference sequence). For the CDR3, the DNA is TGTGCCACCAGCAGAGTTCGGACGGGAAACAGAGGCTACACCTTC. This codes for CATSRVRTGNRGYTF.

The chain carries TRBV10-3 and TRBJ2-3, with a tentative D call TRBD1 (6 bases). Germline assignment: CDR1 ENHRY and CDR2 SYGVKD. V gave up 5 bases and J gave up 4 bases, with 13 bases separating them. There are 14 residues in the CDR3. As DNA, the CDR3 is TGTGCCATCAGTTATTCAGGGGATGCAGATACGCAGTATTTT. This codes for CAISYSGDADTQYF.

This clonotype was observed a few times. The CDR3: CSGNPSSTDTQYF. The CDR3, as DNA: TGCAGTGGAAACCCGTCTAGCACAGATACGCAGTATTTT. The chain is built from TRBV20-1 and TRBJ2-3; D ambiguous. The CDR3 runs 13 residues. V lost 7 bases, J lost 0 bases, and 11 bases lay in between. CDR1 DFQATT and CDR2 SNEGSKA come from the germline V gene (reference sequence).